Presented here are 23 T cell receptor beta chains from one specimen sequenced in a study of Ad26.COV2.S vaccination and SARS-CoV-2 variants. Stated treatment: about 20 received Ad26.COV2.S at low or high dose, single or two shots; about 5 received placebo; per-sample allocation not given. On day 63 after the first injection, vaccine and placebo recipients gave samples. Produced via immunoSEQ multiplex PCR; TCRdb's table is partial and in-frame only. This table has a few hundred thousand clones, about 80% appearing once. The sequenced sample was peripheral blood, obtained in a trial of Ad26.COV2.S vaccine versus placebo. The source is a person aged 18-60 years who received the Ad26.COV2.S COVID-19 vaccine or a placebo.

CDR3 in amino acids: CASSEVNEQYF. CDR3 sequence (DNA): TGTGCCAGCAGTGAAGTCAACGAGCAGTACTTC. The chain has TRBV2 and TRBJ2-7; D unresolved. CDR3 length: 11 residues. Trimming removed 1 base from V and 5 bases from J, with 3 bases in between. Germline V gives CDR1 SNHLY, CDR2 FYNNEI.

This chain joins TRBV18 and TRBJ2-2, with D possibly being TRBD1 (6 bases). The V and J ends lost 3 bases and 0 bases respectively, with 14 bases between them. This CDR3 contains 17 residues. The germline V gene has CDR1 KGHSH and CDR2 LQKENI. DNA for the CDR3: TGTGCCAGCTCACCGCCCCGGGGACACTCGAACACCGGGGAGCTGTTTTTT. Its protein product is CASSPPRGHSNTGELFF.

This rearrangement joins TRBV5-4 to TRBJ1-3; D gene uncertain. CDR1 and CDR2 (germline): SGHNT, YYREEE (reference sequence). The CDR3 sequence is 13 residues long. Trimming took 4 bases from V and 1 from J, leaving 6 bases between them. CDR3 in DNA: TGTGCCAGCAGCCTCCAATCTGGAAACACCATATATTTT. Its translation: CASSLQSGNTIYF.

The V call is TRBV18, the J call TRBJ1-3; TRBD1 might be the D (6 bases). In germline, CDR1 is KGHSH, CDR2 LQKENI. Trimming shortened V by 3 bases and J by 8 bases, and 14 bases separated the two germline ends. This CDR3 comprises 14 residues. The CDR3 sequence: CASSPGTLGYTIYF. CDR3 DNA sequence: TGTGCCAGCTCACCGGGGACACTGGGCTACACCATATATTTT.

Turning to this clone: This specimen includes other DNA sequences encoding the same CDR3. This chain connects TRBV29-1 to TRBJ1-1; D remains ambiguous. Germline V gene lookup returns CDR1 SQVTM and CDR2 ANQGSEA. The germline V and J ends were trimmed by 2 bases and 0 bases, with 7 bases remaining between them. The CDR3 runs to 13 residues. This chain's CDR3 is CSVETGMNTEAFF. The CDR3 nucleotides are TGCAGCGTTGAAACCGGGATGAACACTGAAGCTTTCTTT.

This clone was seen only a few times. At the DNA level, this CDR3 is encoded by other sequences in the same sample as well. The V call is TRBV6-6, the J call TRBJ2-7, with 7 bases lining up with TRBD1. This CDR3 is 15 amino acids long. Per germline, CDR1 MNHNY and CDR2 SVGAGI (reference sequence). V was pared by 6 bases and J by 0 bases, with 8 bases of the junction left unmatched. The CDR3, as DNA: TGTGCCAGCAGAAAAGGGGGCCCCAGCTCCTACGAGCAGTACTTC. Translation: CASRKGGPSSYEQYF.

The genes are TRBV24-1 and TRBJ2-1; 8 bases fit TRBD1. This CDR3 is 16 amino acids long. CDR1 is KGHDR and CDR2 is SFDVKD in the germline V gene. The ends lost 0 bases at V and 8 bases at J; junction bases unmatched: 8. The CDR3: CATSDLGTGEGDEQFF. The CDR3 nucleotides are TGTGCCACCAGTGATTTGGGGACAGGTGAAGGGGATGAGCAGTTCTTC.

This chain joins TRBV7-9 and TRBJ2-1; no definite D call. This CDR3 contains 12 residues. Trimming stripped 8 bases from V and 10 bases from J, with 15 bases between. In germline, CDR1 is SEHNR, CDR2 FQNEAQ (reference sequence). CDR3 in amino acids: CASGSPSSEQFF. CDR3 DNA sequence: TGTGCCAGCGGCTCCCCCTCGAGCGAGCAGTTCTTC.

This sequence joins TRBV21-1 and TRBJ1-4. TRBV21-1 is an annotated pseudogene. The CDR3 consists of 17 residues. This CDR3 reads CASSTRDSAATNEKLFF. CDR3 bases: TGTGCCAGCAGCACACGGGACTCTGCTGCAACTAATGAAAAACTGTTTTTT.

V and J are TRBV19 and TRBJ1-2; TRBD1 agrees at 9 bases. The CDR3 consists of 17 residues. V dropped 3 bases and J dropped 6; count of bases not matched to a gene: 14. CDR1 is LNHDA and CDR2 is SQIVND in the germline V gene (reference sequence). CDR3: CASSISGGSGQGHGYTF. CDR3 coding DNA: TGTGCCAGTAGTATTTCGGGCGGCTCGGGACAGGGACATGGCTACACCTTC.

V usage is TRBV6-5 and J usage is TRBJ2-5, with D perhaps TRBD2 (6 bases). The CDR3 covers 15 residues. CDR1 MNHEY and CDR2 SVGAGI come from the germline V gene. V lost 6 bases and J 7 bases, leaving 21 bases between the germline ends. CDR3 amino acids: CASSYGGPGIGTQYF. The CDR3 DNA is TGTGCCAGCAGCTACGGGGGTCCGGGGATTGGGACCCAGTACTTC.

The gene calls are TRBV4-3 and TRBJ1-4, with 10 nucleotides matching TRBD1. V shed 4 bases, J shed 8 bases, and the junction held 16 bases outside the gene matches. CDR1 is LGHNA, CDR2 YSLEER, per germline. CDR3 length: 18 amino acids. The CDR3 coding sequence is TGCGCCAGCAGCCGAAGTCCCATTGTGGGGACAGGGGAAGAAAAACTGTTTTTT. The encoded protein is CASSRSPIVGTGEEKLFF.

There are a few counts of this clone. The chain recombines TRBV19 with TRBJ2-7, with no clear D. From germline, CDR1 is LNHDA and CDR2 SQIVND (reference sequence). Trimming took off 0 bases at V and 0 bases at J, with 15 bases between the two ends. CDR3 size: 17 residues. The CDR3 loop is CASSIDSKRINSYEQYF. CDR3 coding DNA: TGTGCCAGTAGTATAGATTCGAAGAGGATAAACTCCTACGAGCAGTACTTC.

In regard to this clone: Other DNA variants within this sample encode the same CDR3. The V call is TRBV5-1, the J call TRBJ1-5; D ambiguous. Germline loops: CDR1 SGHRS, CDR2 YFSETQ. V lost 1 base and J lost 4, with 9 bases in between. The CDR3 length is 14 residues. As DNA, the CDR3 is TGCGCCAGCAGCTTGACGGGTTCTAATCAGCCCCAGCATTTT. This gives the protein CASSLTGSNQPQHF.

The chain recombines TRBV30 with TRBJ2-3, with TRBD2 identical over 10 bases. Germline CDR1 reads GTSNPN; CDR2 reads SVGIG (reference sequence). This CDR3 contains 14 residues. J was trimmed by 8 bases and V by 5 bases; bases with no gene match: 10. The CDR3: CAWSGAGGPSTQYF. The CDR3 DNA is TGTGCCTGGTCGGGAGCGGGAGGGCCATCTACGCAGTATTTT.

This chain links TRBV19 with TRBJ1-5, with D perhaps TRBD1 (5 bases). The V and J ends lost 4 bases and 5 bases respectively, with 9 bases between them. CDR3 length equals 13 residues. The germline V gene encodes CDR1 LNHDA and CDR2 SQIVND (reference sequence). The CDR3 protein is CASSKGPHQPQHF. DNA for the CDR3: TGTGCCAGTAGTAAGGGACCTCATCAGCCCCAGCATTTT. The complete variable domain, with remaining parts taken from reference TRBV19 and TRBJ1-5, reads DGGITQSPKYLFRKEGQNVTLSCEQNLNHDAMYWYRQDPGQGLRLIYYSQIVNDFQKGDIAEGYSVSREKKESFPLTVTSAQKNPTAFYLCASSKGPHQPQHFGDGTRLSIL.

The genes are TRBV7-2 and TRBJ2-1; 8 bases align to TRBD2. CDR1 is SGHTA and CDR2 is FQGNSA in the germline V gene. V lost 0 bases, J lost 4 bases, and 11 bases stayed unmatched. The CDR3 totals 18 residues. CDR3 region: CASSLARGSGTRYNEQFF. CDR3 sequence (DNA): TGTGCCAGCAGCTTAGCGCGAGGTAGCGGGACCCGATACAATGAGCAGTTCTTC.

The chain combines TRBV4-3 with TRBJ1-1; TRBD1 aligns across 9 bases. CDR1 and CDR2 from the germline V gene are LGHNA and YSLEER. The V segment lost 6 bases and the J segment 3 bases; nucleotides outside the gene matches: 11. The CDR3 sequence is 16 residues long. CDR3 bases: TGCGCCAGCAGGCCGGGTTGGGGACAGGGAGACACTGAAGCTTTCTTT. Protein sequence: CASRPGWGQGDTEAFF.

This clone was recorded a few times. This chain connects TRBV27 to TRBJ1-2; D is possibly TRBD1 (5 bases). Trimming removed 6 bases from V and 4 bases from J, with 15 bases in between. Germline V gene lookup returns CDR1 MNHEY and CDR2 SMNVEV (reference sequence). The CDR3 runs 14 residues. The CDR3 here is CASRGLDSPYGYTF. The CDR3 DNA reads TGTGCCAGCAGGGGGCTAGACAGCCCCTATGGCTACACCTTC.

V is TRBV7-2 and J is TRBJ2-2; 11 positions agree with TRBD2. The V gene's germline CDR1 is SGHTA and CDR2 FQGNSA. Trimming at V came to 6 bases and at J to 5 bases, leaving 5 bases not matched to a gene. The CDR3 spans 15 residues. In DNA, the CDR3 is TGTGCCAGCAGGACCCGGACTAGCGGGACCGGGGAGCTGTTTTTT. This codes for CASRTRTSGTGELFF.

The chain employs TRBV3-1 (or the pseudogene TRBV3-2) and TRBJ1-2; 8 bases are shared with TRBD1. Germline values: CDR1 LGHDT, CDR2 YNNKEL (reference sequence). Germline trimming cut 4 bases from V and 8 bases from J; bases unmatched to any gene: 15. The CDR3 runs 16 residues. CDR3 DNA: TGTGCCAGCAGCCTCCGACAGGGGATCAGGGATGGAGGCTACACCTTC. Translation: CASSLRQGIRDGGYTF.

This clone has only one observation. The DNA for the CDR3 is TGTGCCATCAGTGCAACAGGGGAAGAAAAACTGTTTTTT. Amino acid sequence: CAISATGEEKLFF. The chain employs TRBV10-3 and TRBJ1-4; 7 bases fit TRBD1. Germline-derived CDR1 and CDR2 are ENHRY and SYGVKD. The CDR3 length is 13 residues. V lost 4 bases, J lost 8 bases, and 4 bases stayed unmatched.

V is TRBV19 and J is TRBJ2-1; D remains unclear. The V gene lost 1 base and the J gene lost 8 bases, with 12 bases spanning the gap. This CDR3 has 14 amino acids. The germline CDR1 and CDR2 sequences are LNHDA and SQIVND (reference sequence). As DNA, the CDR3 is TGTGCCAGTAGTATAGTTTGGGCGAGCGATGAGCAGTTCTTC. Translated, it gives CASSIVWASDEQFF.